This T cell receptor beta chain was identified in a study of shared clonotypes between healthy human individuals. Study-wide results and limits: Non-shared clonotypes displayed generation probabilities falling below those of clonotypes present in all four donors. Investigators collected only blood, and repertoires in tissues likely differ. The rarefaction results pointed to incomplete sorted-subset sequencing despite large depth.

With regard to this clone: The antigen remains unidentified.

The CDR3 runs 15 residues. Per germline, CDR1 MGHRA and CDR2 YSYEKL. After removal of 5 bases from V and 7 bases from J, the junction contained 8 bases not matched to a gene. The assay was run at deep level. Generated by immunoSEQ multiplex PCR, the TCRdb table keeps only in-frame clones and is missing some. There are 2 million to 2.5 million clones in the sample; under 97% occur only once, and roughly 0.13% lies in the top ten. Sequencing was done on a sample of naive CD4+ T cells sorted from blood. Noted subset: CD45RA+ positively selected. The genes are TRBV4-1 and TRBJ2-1, with 10 bases identical to TRBD2. The TCR sequence derives from a young man in good health. CDR3 protein: CASSVGTSVRNEQFF. For the CDR3, the DNA is TGCGCCAGCAGCGTCGGGACTAGCGTTAGGAATGAGCAGTTCTTC.